This T cell receptor beta chain was identified in a study of blood T cell repertoires in COVID-19. Overall study: Nucleic acid was either cDNA or gDNA, and it came from T cells, B-cell-depleted T cells, or PBMCs.

V gave up 1 base and J gave up 1 base; unmatched junction bases: 5. Germline V lookup: CDR1 SGHRS, CDR2 YFSETQ. The CDR3 extends over 15 amino acids. Cohort allocation depended upon clinical history that participants reported. Donors in Cohort 3 who had recovered were those with two negative PCRs, healthcare professional clearance, or resolution of their symptoms. The repertoire was sequenced with immunoSEQ multiplex PCR; TCRdb's copy has only in-frame clones and lacks some. The table has about 270,000 clones, 85% to 90% seen once; the top ten hold 2.4%. Sequenced input: PBMCs or T cells enriched from blood (not recorded which). V usage is TRBV5-1 and J usage is TRBJ2-7, with 7 bases fitting TRBD1. This sequence was found in a young woman who had recovered from COVID-19. This chain's CDR3 is CASSLNDRVSYEQYF. CDR3 coding DNA: TGCGCCAGCAGCTTGAATGACAGGGTTTCCTACGAGCAGTACTTC.